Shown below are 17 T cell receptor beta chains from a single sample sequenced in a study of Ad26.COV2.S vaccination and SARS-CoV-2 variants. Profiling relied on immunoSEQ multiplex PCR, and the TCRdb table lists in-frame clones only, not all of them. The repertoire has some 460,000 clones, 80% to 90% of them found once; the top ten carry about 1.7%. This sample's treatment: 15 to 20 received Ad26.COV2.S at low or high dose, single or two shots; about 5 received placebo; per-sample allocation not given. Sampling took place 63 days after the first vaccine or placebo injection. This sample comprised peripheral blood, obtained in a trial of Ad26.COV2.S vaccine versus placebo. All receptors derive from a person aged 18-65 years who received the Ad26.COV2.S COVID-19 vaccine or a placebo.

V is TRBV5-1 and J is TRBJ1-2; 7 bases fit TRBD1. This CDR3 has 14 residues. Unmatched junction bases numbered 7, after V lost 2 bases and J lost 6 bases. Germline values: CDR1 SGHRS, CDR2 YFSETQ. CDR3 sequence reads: CASSLGTALDGYTF. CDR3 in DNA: TGCGCCAGCAGCTTAGGGACAGCGCTGGATGGCTACACCTTC. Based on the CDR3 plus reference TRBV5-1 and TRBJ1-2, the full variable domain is KAGVTQTPRYLIKTRGQQVTLSCSPISGHRSVSWYQQTPGQGLQFLFEYFSETQRNKGNFPGRFSGRQFSNSRSEMNVSTLELGDSALYLCASSLGTALDGYTFGSGTRLTVV.

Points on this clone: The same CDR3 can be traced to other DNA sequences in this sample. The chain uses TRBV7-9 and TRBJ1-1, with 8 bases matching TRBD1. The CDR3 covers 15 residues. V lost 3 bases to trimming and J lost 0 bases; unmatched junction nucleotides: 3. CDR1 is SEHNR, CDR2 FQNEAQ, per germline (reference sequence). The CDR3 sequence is CASSLGDRLNTEAFF. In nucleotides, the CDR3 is TGTGCCAGCAGCTTGGGGGACAGGCTGAACACTGAAGCTTTCTTT.

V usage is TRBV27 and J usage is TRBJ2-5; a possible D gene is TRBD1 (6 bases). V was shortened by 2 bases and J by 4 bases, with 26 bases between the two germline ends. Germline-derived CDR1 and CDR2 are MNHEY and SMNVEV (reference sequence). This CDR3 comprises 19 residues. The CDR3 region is CASSLVRGTVSIRRETQYF. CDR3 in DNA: TGTGCCAGCAGTTTAGTCAGGGGAACAGTGTCGATCCGACGAGAGACCCAGTACTTC.

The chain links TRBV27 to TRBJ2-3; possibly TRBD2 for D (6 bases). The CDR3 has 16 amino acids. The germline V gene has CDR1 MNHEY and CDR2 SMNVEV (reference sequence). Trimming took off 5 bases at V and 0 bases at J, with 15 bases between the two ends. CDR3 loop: CASSGLAGGSTDTQYF. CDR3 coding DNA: TGTGCCAGCAGTGGGTTAGCAGGAGGGAGCACAGATACGCAGTATTTT.

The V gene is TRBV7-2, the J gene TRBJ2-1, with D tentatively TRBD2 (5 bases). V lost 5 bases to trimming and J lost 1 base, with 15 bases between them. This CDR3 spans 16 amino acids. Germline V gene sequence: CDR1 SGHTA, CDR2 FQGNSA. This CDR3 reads CASSPRTKRSYNEQFF. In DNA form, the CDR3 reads TGTGCCAGCAGCCCGCGCACCAAGCGGTCCTACAATGAGCAGTTCTTC.

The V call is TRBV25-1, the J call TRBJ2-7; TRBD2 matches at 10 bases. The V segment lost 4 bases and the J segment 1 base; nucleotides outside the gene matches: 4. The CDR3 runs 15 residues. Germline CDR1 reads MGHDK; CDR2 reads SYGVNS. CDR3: CASSGSSGGSYEQYF. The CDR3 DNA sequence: TGTGCCAGCAGTGGATCTAGCGGGGGATCCTACGAGCAGTACTTC.

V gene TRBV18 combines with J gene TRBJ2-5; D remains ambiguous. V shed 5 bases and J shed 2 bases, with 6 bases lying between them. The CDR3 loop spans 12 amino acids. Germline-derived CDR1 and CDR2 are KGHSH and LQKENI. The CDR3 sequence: CASSSSQETQYF. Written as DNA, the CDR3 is TGTGCCAGCTCATCGTCACAAGAGACCCAGTACTTC.

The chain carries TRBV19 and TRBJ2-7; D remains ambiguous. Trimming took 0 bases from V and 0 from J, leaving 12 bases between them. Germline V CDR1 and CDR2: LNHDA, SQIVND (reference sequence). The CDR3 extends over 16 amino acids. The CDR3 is CASSIEATMSSYEQYF. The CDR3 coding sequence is TGTGCCAGTAGTATAGAGGCGACAATGAGCTCCTACGAGCAGTACTTC.

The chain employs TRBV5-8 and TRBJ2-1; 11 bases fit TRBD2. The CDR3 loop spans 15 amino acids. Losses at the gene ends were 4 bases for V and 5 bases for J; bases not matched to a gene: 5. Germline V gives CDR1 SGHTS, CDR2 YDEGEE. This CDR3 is CASSRLAGRDNEQFF. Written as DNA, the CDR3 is TGTGCCAGCAGCCGACTAGCGGGACGCGACAATGAGCAGTTCTTC.

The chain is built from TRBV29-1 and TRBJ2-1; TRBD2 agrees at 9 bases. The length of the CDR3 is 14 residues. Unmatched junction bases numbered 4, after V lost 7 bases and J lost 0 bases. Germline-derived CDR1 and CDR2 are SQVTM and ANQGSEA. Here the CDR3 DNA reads TGCAGCGGGGGCGGGAGGGTCTCCTACAATGAGCAGTTCTTC. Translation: CSGGGRVSYNEQFF.

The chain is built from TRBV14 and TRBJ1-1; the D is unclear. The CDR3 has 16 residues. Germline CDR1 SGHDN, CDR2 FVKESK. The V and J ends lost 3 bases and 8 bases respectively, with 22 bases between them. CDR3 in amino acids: CASSHLSLFLDPEAFF. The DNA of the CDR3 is TGTGCCAGCAGCCACCTATCCCTTTTCCTGGACCCCGAAGCTTTCTTT.

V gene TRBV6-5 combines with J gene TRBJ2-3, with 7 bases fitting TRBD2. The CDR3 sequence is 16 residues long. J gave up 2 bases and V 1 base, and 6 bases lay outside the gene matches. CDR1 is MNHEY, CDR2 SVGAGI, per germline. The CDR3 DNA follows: TGTGCCAGCAGTTACTTAAGAGCGGGGAACACAGATACGCAGTATTTT. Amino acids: CASSYLRAGNTDTQYF.

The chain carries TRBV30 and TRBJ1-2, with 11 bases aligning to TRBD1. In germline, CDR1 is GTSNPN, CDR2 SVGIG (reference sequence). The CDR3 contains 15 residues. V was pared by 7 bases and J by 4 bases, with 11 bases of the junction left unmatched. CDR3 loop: CALRPGTGGGYGYTF. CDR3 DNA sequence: TGTGCCTTACGTCCCGGGACAGGGGGGGGCTATGGCTACACCTTC.

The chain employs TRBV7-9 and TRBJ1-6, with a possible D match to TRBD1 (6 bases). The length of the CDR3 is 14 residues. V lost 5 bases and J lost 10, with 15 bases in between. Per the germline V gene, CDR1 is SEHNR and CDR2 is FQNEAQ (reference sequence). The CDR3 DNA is TGTGCCAGCAGCCCCCAGGGGCCAGGGTCACCCCTCCACTTT. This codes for CASSPQGPGSPLHF.

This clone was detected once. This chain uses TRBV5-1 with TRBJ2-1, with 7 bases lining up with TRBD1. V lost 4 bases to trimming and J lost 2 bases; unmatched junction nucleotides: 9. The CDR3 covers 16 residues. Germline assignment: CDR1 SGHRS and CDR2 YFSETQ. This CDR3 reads CASSLTTGSPYNEQFF. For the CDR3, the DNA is TGCGCCAGCAGCCTCACGACAGGGAGTCCCTACAATGAGCAGTTCTTC.

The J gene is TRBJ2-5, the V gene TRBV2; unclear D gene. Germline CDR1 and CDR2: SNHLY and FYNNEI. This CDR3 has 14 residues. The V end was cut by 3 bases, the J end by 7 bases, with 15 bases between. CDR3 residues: CASSEPGSVRTQYF. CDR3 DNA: TGTGCCAGCAGTGAGCCAGGATCCGTGAGGACCCAGTACTTC. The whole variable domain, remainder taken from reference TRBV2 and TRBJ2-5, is EPEVTQTPSHQVTQMGQEVILRCVPISNHLYFYWYRQILGQKVEFLVSFYNNEISEKSEIFDDQFSVERPDGSNFTLKIRSTKLEDSAMYFCASSEPGSVRTQYFGPGTRLLVL.

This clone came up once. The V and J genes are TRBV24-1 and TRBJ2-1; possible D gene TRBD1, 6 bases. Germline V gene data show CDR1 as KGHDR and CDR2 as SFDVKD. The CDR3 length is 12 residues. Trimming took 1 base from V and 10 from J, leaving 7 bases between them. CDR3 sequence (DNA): TGTGCCACCAGTGATTTAACAGGGGAGCAGTTCTTC. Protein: CATSDLTGEQFF.